The source of this T cell receptor beta chain is a study of identical twins. This clonotype was detected ten times or more. TCRdb reprocessed the 5' RACE reads via MiXCR and lists one record per CDR3 protein. The sample has a few hundred thousand distinct CDR3 sequences, roughly 9% seen once. The CDR3 is 12 residues long. Trimming pared 4 bases from V and 8 bases from J, leaving 10 bases between. The germline V gene has CDR1 SGHRS and CDR2 YFSETQ. This chain links TRBV5-1 with TRBJ2-1; TRBD1 or TRBD2 may be the D gene (6 bases each). Sequenced: naive T cells sorted from blood. This TCR came from a woman aged 45-60 years in good health. The CDR3 spells CASSTGGDEQFF. The CDR3 nucleotides are TGCGCCAGCAGCACCGGGGGCGATGAGCAGTTCTTC. Full variable domain (remainder filled in from reference TRBV5-1 and TRBJ2-1): KAGVTQTPRYLIKTRGQQVTLSCSPISGHRSVSWYQQTPGQGLQFLFEYFSETQRNKGNFPGRFSGRQFSNSRSEMNVSTLELGDSALYLCASSTGGDEQFFGPGTRLTVL.